These T cell receptor beta chains were read from a single sample in a study of shared clonotypes between healthy human individuals. Method: immunoSEQ multiplex PCR; TCRdb's copy keeps in-frame clones and lacks some. This table holds roughly 2.1 million clones, just over 90% found once. Sequencing input: naive CD8+ T cells from PBMCs. The receptors originated from a man younger than 35 in good health. Some clones in this sample may be carry-over from other donors' samples. Each CDR3 is given with its conserved first and last residue. The D gene is left open where the match is weak.

J	V	D	CDR3
TRBJ2-3	TRBV15	.	CATSSGAGPDTQYF
TRBJ2-3	TRBV19	.	CASSFFGSTDTQYF
TRBJ2-3	TRBV7-8	TRBD2	CASSFRLAGVIDTQYF
TRBJ1-1	TRBV6-5	.	CASSIGGMNTEAFF
TRBJ2-1	TRBV5-8	TRBD2	CASSFGTTSNNEQFF
TRBJ2-7	TRBV27	TRBD2	CASSSGTSGKEQYF
TRBJ2-7	TRBV6-5	TRBD2	CASNEKREGYEQYF
TRBJ1-2	TRBV19	.	CASSKDSLTAYGYTF
TRBJ2-1	TRBV2	.	CASSDGFRDKYNEQFF
TRBJ1-1	TRBV28	.	CASSRAGEYTEAFF